These 10 T cell receptor beta chains originate from one sample sequenced in a study of T-cell memory formation after mild COVID-19 (dated by TCRdb to the early 2020s). The library was produced with 5' RACE. The reads were generated on an Illumina NovaSeq 6000. TCRdb itself trimmed the public reads at Q25 with fastp, ran MiXCR and retained productive beta chains. Merged by CDR3 protein, the rows form single entries marked with the most common genes and DNA. Across this sample there are approximately 410,000 distinct CDR3 sequences, with 20% to 30% seen only once. Around 13% of the sample belongs to the ten largest clones. The sequenced sample was PBMCs or a T cell subset sorted from them (not recorded which). The origin of the receptors is an adult woman who had mild COVID-19 (a few samples of this study predate the infection). The sample titles of this study are shuffled in the database, so cell type and time point are left out; the donor was told from shared clones.

This chain connects TRBV9 to TRBJ1-3, with 12 nucleotides matching TRBD1. CDR1 is SGDLS and CDR2 is YYNGEE in the germline V gene. The CDR3 sequence is 15 residues long. V dropped 3 bases and J dropped 4; count of bases not matched to a gene: 2. CDR3 nucleotides: TGTGCCAGCAGCGGCGGGACAGGGGGCGGAAACACCATATATTTT. Residues: CASSGGTGGGNTIYF. The whole variable domain, filled in from reference TRBV9 and TRBJ1-3, reads DSGVTQTPKHLITATGQRVTLRCSPRSGDLSVYWYQQSLDQGLQFLIQYYNGEERAKGNILERFSAQQFPDLHSELNLSSLELGDSALYFCASSGGTGGGNTIYFGEGSWLTVV.

CDR3 in amino acids: CASRIGQGNYEQYF. CDR3 nucleotide sequence: TGCGCCAGCAGGATTGGGCAGGGCAACTACGAGCAGTACTTC. The chain couples TRBV5-1 to TRBJ2-7; D possibly corresponds to TRBD1 (5 bases). The germline V and J ends were trimmed by 5 bases and 3 bases, with 15 bases remaining between them. The CDR3 runs 14 residues. Germline V gene data show CDR1 as SGHRS and CDR2 as YFSETQ.

DNA for the CDR3: TGCGCCAGCAGCTTGGAAGGTAGCGGGGTAGAGCAGTATTTT. Residues: CASSLEGSGVEQYF. The V call is TRBV5-1, the J call TRBJ2-3, with 8 bases fitting TRBD2. The CDR3 runs to 14 residues. The V gene's germline CDR1 is SGHRS and CDR2 YFSETQ. After removal of 0 bases from V and 11 bases from J, the junction contained 8 bases not matched to a gene.

In this sample, this clonotype turned up a few times. This chain links TRBV5-1 with TRBJ2-5; 9 positions agree with TRBD2. Germline CDR1 SGHRS, CDR2 YFSETQ. CDR3 size: 16 residues. Germline trimming cut 0 bases from V and 5 bases from J; bases unmatched to any gene: 8. CDR3 protein: CASSLGGTSPRETQYF. The CDR3 DNA reads as TGCGCCAGCAGCTTGGGAGGGACTAGCCCTCGGGAGACCCAGTACTTC.

V usage is TRBV11-3 and J usage is TRBJ1-2, with D tentatively TRBD1 (5 bases). Trimming shortened V by 4 bases and J by 9 bases, and 12 bases separated the two germline ends. In germline, CDR1 is SGHNT, CDR2 YENEEA. This CDR3 is 12 amino acids long. The CDR3: CASSSGQGRYTF. The CDR3 DNA follows: TGTGCCAGCAGCTCAGGTCAGGGCCGCTACACCTTC.

In this sample, this clonotype turned up a few times. This chain joins TRBV7-3 and TRBJ1-2; tentatively, D is TRBD1 (6 bases). V was cut by 3 bases and J by 7 bases, with 18 bases left in between. This CDR3 spans 15 amino acids. Germline lookup yields CDR1 SGHTA and CDR2 FQGTGA. This chain's CDR3 is CASSFNSRGGGGYTF. In DNA, the CDR3 is TGTGCCAGCAGCTTCAACAGCAGGGGAGGCGGTGGCTACACCTTC.

This clonotype came up once. The chain combines TRBV19 with TRBJ1-1, with unresolved D. The germline V and J ends were trimmed by 5 bases and 3 bases, with 10 bases remaining between them. Germline values: CDR1 LNHDA, CDR2 SQIVND (reference sequence). The CDR3 contains 13 residues. The CDR3 spells CASSAWVYTEAFF. The DNA of the CDR3 is TGTGCCAGTAGTGCCTGGGTGTACACTGAAGCTTTCTTT.

The chain has TRBV5-1 and TRBJ2-7; 9 bases are shared with TRBD1. The CDR3 has 14 residues. J lost 5 bases, V lost 4 bases, and 7 bases had no gene match. Germline V CDR1 and CDR2: SGHRS, YFSETQ. CDR3 in amino acids: CASSLGQGKHEQYF. The CDR3 DNA follows: TGCGCCAGCAGCCTGGGACAGGGTAAGCACGAGCAGTACTTC.

This clonotype was seen a handful of times. The CDR3 here is CASSLGRPLEAFF. The CDR3 DNA is TGCGCCAGCAGCTTGGGCAGGCCGCTTGAAGCTTTCTTT. The genes are TRBV5-1 and TRBJ1-1; D is uncertain. Trimming left V 0 bases short and J 7 bases short, with 10 bases between. Germline assignment: CDR1 SGHRS and CDR2 YFSETQ. The CDR3 has 13 residues.

The chain is built from TRBV9 and TRBJ1-3; TRBD1 matches 9 bases. With V trimmed by 3 bases and J by 2 bases, 3 bases remained unmatched. CDR3 length: 15 amino acids. The germline gives CDR1 SGDLS, CDR2 YYNGEE. For the CDR3, the DNA is TGTGCCAGCAGCGCTCGGACAGGGGCTGGAAACACCATATATTTT. Translation gives CASSARTGAGNTIYF.